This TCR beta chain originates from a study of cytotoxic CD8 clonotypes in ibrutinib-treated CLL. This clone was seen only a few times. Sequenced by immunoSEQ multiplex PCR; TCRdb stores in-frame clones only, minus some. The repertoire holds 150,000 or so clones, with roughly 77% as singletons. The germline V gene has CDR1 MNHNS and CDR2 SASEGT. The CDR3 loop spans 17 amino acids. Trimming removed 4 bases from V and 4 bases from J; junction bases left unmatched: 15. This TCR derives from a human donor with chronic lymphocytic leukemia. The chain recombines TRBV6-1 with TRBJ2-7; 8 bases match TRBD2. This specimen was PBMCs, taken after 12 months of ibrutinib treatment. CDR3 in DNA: TGTGCCAGCAGTGCCCCGGCGGGGGGCTACAGGACTTACGAGCAGTACTTC. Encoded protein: CASSAPAGGYRTYEQYF.